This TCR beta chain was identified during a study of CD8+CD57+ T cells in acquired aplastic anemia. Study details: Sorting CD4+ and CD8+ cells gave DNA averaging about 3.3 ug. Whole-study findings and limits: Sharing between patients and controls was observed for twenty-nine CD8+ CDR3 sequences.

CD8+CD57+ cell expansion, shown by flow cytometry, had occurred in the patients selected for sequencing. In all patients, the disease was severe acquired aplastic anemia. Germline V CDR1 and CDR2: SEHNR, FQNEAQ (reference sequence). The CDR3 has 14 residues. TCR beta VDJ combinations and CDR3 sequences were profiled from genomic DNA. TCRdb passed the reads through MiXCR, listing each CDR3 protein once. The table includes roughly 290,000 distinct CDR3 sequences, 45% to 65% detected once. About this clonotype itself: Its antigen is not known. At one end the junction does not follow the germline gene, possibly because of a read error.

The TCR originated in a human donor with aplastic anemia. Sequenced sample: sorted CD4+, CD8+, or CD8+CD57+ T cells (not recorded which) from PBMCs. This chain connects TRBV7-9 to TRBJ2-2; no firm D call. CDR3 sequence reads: CASSAITDTGELFF. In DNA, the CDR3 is TGTGCTAGCAGCGCCATTACAGACACCGGGGAGCTGTTTTTT.